Listed below are T cell receptor beta chains from one sample, sequenced in a study of Ad26.COV2.S vaccination and SARS-CoV-2 variants. Sequenced by immunoSEQ multiplex PCR; TCRdb stores in-frame clones only, minus some. The sample records about 260,000 clones, approximately 90% being singletons. The source was peripheral blood, collected in a trial of Ad26.COV2.S vaccine versus placebo. The receptors shown here come from a person between 18 and 65 years old who received the Ad26.COV2.S COVID-19 vaccine or a placebo. Both conserved end residues are part of each CDR3. Fields, in order: V gene, J gene, clone size, D gene, CDR3 protein, CDR3 DNA. The D gene is left open where the match is weak. Rows give clone size only sometimes, using once, few, many, or a class for an expanded clone.

v_gene: TRBV5-3
j_gene: TRBJ1-5
abundance: .
d_gene: .
CDR3aa: CARSLVGQPQHF
CDR3nt: TGTGCCAGAAGCTTGGTTGGTCAGCCCCAGCATTTT

v_gene: TRBV7-9
j_gene: TRBJ1-2
abundance: .
d_gene: .
CDR3aa: CASSLTHQTNKHYGYTF
CDR3nt: TGTGCCAGCAGCTTAACCCATCAAACAAATAAACACTATGGCTACACCTTC

v_gene: TRBV7-8
j_gene: TRBJ1-2
abundance: once
d_gene: .
CDR3aa: CASSSVGYGYTF
CDR3nt: TGTGCCAGCAGCTCCGTGGGCTATGGCTACACCTTC

v_gene: TRBV27
j_gene: TRBJ2-7
abundance: once
d_gene: .
CDR3aa: CASSLFGEQYF
CDR3nt: TGTGCCAGCAGTTTATTCGGCGAGCAGTACTTC

v_gene: TRBV4-3
j_gene: TRBJ1-6
abundance: .
d_gene: .
CDR3aa: CASSQDGLPYSPLHF
CDR3nt: TGCGCCAGCAGCCAAGACGGCCTCCCCTATTCACCCCTCCACTTT

v_gene: TRBV7-9
j_gene: TRBJ1-2
abundance: .
d_gene: .
CDR3aa: CASSPEVYGYTF
CDR3nt: TGTGCCAGCAGCCCGGAGGTCTATGGCTACACCTTC

v_gene: TRBV5-1
j_gene: TRBJ2-5
abundance: .
d_gene: TRBD1
CDR3aa: CASSLVHRGKTQYF
CDR3nt: TGCGCCAGCAGCCTTGTCCACAGGGGTAAGACCCAGTACTTC

v_gene: TRBV6-5
j_gene: TRBJ1-4
abundance: once
d_gene: .
CDR3aa: CASSSIRGEKLFF
CDR3nt: TGTGCCAGCAGTTCCATCAGGGGTGAAAAACTGTTTTTT

v_gene: TRBV4-1
j_gene: TRBJ2-5
abundance: .
d_gene: .
CDR3aa: CASSQQGQETQYF
CDR3nt: TGCGCCAGCAGCCAACAGGGGCAAGAGACCCAGTACTTC

v_gene: TRBV5-1
j_gene: TRBJ1-4
abundance: .
d_gene: TRBD1
CDR3aa: CASSWGTGGNEKLFF
CDR3nt: TGCGCCAGCAGCTGGGGGACAGGGGGTAATGAAAAACTGTTTTTT

v_gene: TRBV6-2/TRBV6-3
j_gene: TRBJ2-5
abundance: .
d_gene: .
CDR3aa: CASSYQRQAAETQYF
CDR3nt: TGTGCCAGCAGTTACCAGAGACAGGCTGCCGAGACCCAGTACTTC

v_gene: TRBV29-1
j_gene: TRBJ1-2
abundance: .
d_gene: .
CDR3aa: CSGLERENYGYTF
CDR3nt: TGCAGCGGCCTAGAGCGGGAGAACTATGGCTACACCTTC

v_gene: TRBV9
j_gene: TRBJ1-1
abundance: .
d_gene: .
CDR3aa: CASSAGVHTEAFF
CDR3nt: TGTGCCAGCAGCGCAGGGGTTCACACTGAAGCTTTCTTT

v_gene: TRBV24-1
j_gene: TRBJ2-5
abundance: .
d_gene: TRBD1
CDR3aa: CATSDSGTGSGETQYF
CDR3nt: TGTGCCACCAGTGATTCCGGGACAGGGTCCGGGGAGACCCAGTACTTC

v_gene: TRBV30
j_gene: TRBJ2-7
abundance: .
d_gene: TRBD1
CDR3aa: CAWSIMGTGVHEQYF
CDR3nt: TGTGCCTGGAGTATAATGGGGACAGGGGTACACGAGCAGTACTTC

v_gene: TRBV19
j_gene: TRBJ2-5
abundance: .
d_gene: .
CDR3aa: CASSISETQYF
CDR3nt: TGTGCCAGTAGTATATCCGAGACCCAGTACTTC

v_gene: TRBV12-3/TRBV12-4
j_gene: TRBJ1-1
abundance: .
d_gene: .
CDR3aa: CASSLGRAFF
CDR3nt: TGTGCCAGCAGTTTAGGAAGAGCTTTCTTT

v_gene: TRBV7-8
j_gene: TRBJ1-1
abundance: .
d_gene: TRBD1
CDR3aa: CASSLSRGRLEAFF
CDR3nt: TGTGCCAGCAGCCTTAGCAGGGGGCGACTTGAAGCTTTCTTT

v_gene: TRBV25-1
j_gene: TRBJ2-7
abundance: .
d_gene: TRBD2
CDR3aa: CASRQEGLSYEQYF
CDR3nt: TGTGCCAGCAGACAAGAGGGACTATCCTACGAGCAGTACTTC

v_gene: TRBV6-2/TRBV6-3
j_gene: TRBJ2-1
abundance: .
d_gene: .
CDR3aa: CASSYSLLRVYNEQFF
CDR3nt: TGTGCCAGCAGTTACTCTCTGTTAAGGGTCTACAATGAGCAGTTCTTC

v_gene: TRBV6-2/TRBV6-3
j_gene: TRBJ2-7
abundance: once
d_gene: TRBD1
CDR3aa: CASSRGGTGNYEQYF
CDR3nt: TGTGCCAGCAGTAGGGGGGGGACAGGGAACTACGAGCAGTACTTC

v_gene: TRBV4-1
j_gene: TRBJ2-3
abundance: .
d_gene: TRBD2
CDR3aa: CASSQGGGGAYLTDTQYF
CDR3nt: TGCGCCAGCAGCCAAGGGGGGGGAGGGGCCTATCTCACAGATACGCAGTATTTT

v_gene: TRBV7-2
j_gene: TRBJ2-1
abundance: .
d_gene: .
CDR3aa: CASSLVTGEYNEQFF
CDR3nt: TGTGCCAGCAGCTTAGTAACGGGAGAGTACAATGAGCAGTTCTTC

v_gene: TRBV9
j_gene: TRBJ1-1
abundance: .
d_gene: .
CDR3aa: CASSVGPGAEAFF
CDR3nt: TGTGCCAGCAGCGTCGGCCCAGGGGCTGAAGCTTTCTTT

v_gene: TRBV18
j_gene: TRBJ1-3
abundance: few
d_gene: .
CDR3aa: CASSPGGGLNTIYF
CDR3nt: TGTGCCAGCTCACCTGGCGGGGGCCTAAACACCATATATTTT

v_gene: TRBV6-6
j_gene: TRBJ2-1
abundance: .
d_gene: TRBD2
CDR3aa: CASSFSGSYNEQFF
CDR3nt: TGTGCCAGCAGTTTCAGCGGGAGCTACAATGAGCAGTTCTTC

v_gene: TRBV11-2
j_gene: TRBJ2-1
abundance: .
d_gene: TRBD2
CDR3aa: CASSPSGNRNEQFF
CDR3nt: TGTGCCAGCAGCCCTAGCGGCAACCGGAATGAGCAGTTCTTC

v_gene: TRBV27
j_gene: TRBJ1-2
abundance: .
d_gene: .
CDR3aa: CASRRQGGYYGYTF
CDR3nt: TGTGCCAGCCGCCGACAAGGGGGGTACTATGGCTACACCTTC

v_gene: TRBV9
j_gene: TRBJ1-3
abundance: .
d_gene: .
CDR3aa: CASSLASGRFGNTIYF
CDR3nt: TGTGCCAGCAGCCTGGCGTCGGGGAGGTTCGGAAACACCATATATTTT

v_gene: TRBV19
j_gene: TRBJ2-6
abundance: .
d_gene: TRBD1
CDR3aa: CASSTTWTGLTAGANVLTF
CDR3nt: TGTGCCAGTAGTACTACCTGGACAGGGTTGACGGCCGGGGCCAACGTCCTGACTTTC

v_gene: TRBV18
j_gene: TRBJ2-1
abundance: .
d_gene: TRBD1
CDR3aa: CASSVQQGWTYNEQFF
CDR3nt: TGTGCCAGCTCAGTACAACAGGGGTGGACCTACAATGAGCAGTTCTTC

v_gene: TRBV24-1
j_gene: TRBJ2-2
abundance: .
d_gene: .
CDR3aa: CATSESQTENTGELFF
CDR3nt: TGTGCCACCAGTGAAAGCCAGACAGAGAACACCGGGGAGCTGTTTTTT

v_gene: TRBV12-5
j_gene: TRBJ1-5
abundance: .
d_gene: .
CDR3aa: CASGWAGHSIFGPQHF
CDR3nt: TGTGCTAGTGGTTGGGCGGGACATTCAATTTTCGGTCCCCAGCATTTT

v_gene: TRBV6-5
j_gene: TRBJ2-1
abundance: .
d_gene: .
CDR3aa: CASLQGLSYNEQFF
CDR3nt: TGTGCCAGCTTGCAGGGATTGTCCTACAATGAGCAGTTCTTC

v_gene: TRBV18
j_gene: TRBJ2-5
abundance: .
d_gene: TRBD1
CDR3aa: CASSPMDRVSETQYF
CDR3nt: TGTGCCAGCTCACCCATGGACAGGGTCAGCGAGACCCAGTACTTC

v_gene: TRBV4-1
j_gene: TRBJ2-6
abundance: .
d_gene: .
CDR3aa: CASSQDEGTAGANVLTF
CDR3nt: TGCGCCAGCAGCCAGGATGAGGGAACAGCTGGGGCCAACGTCCTGACTTTC

v_gene: TRBV19
j_gene: TRBJ1-2
abundance: .
d_gene: .
CDR3aa: CASSMQGYGYTF
CDR3nt: TGTGCCAGTAGTATGCAAGGTTACGGCTACACCTTC

v_gene: TRBV6-2/TRBV6-3
j_gene: TRBJ1-6
abundance: .
d_gene: .
CDR3aa: CASSRTLEVNSPLHF
CDR3nt: TGTGCCAGCAGTCGGACGCTGGAGGTTAATTCACCCCTCCACTTT

v_gene: TRBV11-2
j_gene: TRBJ1-1
abundance: .
d_gene: .
CDR3aa: CASSLTSYTEAFF
CDR3nt: TGTGCCAGCAGCTTAACGTCGTACACTGAAGCTTTCTTT

v_gene: TRBV2
j_gene: TRBJ1-2
abundance: .
d_gene: .
CDR3aa: CASSRDNYGYTF
CDR3nt: TGTGCCAGCAGTCGGGACAACTATGGCTACACCTTC

v_gene: TRBV6-5
j_gene: TRBJ1-6
abundance: few
d_gene: TRBD1
CDR3aa: CASSRGTDLNSPLHF
CDR3nt: TGTGCCAGCAGTAGAGGGACAGACTTGAATTCACCCCTCCACTTT

v_gene: TRBV30
j_gene: TRBJ1-2
abundance: .
d_gene: .
CDR3aa: CAWTLGPGDGYTF
CDR3nt: TGTGCCTGGACCTTAGGGCCAGGGGATGGCTACACCTTC

v_gene: TRBV30
j_gene: TRBJ1-2
abundance: .
d_gene: TRBD1
CDR3aa: CAWDRGVDGYTF
CDR3nt: TGTGCCTGGGACAGGGGGGTCGATGGCTACACCTTC

v_gene: TRBV18
j_gene: TRBJ1-4
abundance: .
d_gene: TRBD1
CDR3aa: CASSHTGGGIELFF
CDR3nt: TGTGCCAGCTCACATACAGGGGGGGGAATAGAACTGTTTTTT

v_gene: TRBV7-9
j_gene: TRBJ1-2
abundance: .
d_gene: TRBD1
CDR3aa: CASSPTDRGNGYTF
CDR3nt: TGTGCCAGCAGCCCGACAGACAGGGGAAATGGCTACACCTTC

v_gene: TRBV19
j_gene: TRBJ1-2
abundance: .
d_gene: TRBD1
CDR3aa: CASSGGTGVGLRSYTF
CDR3nt: TGTGCCAGTAGTGGGGGGACAGGGGTCGGTCTTCGTAGCTACACCTTC

v_gene: TRBV2
j_gene: TRBJ2-2
abundance: .
d_gene: .
CDR3aa: CASSGYLNTGELFF
CDR3nt: TGTGCCAGCAGTGGTTACCTGAACACCGGGGAGCTGTTTTTT

v_gene: TRBV6-6
j_gene: TRBJ2-7
abundance: once
d_gene: TRBD2
CDR3aa: CASRGAGLSYEQYF
CDR3nt: TGTGCCAGCAGGGGAGCGGGGCTCTCCTACGAGCAGTACTTC

v_gene: TRBV4-2
j_gene: TRBJ1-5
abundance: .
d_gene: TRBD1
CDR3aa: CASSQSGTGNQPQHF
CDR3nt: TGTGCCAGCAGCCAATCGGGGACAGGGAATCAGCCCCAGCATTTT

v_gene: TRBV18
j_gene: TRBJ2-5
abundance: .
d_gene: TRBD2
CDR3aa: CASSPGDYRQETQYF
CDR3nt: TGTGCCAGCTCACCGGGGGACTACCGCCAAGAGACCCAGTACTTC

v_gene: TRBV5-8
j_gene: TRBJ1-5
abundance: .
d_gene: .
CDR3aa: CASSFGNQPQHF
CDR3nt: TGTGCCAGCAGCTTTGGAAATCAGCCCCAGCATTTT

v_gene: TRBV2
j_gene: TRBJ2-5
abundance: once
d_gene: TRBD1
CDR3aa: CASIELQGAGETQYF
CDR3nt: TGTGCCAGCATTGAACTACAGGGGGCCGGAGAGACCCAGTACTTC

v_gene: TRBV18
j_gene: TRBJ1-1
abundance: few
d_gene: TRBD1
CDR3aa: CASCTTGGVDEAFF
CDR3nt: TGTGCCAGCTGTACCACAGGGGGTGTCGATGAAGCTTTCTTT

v_gene: TRBV29-1
j_gene: TRBJ2-1
abundance: .
d_gene: TRBD2
CDR3aa: CSVEETSGRVGNEQFF
CDR3nt: TGCAGCGTTGAGGAGACTAGCGGGAGGGTAGGGAATGAGCAGTTCTTC

v_gene: TRBV24-1
j_gene: TRBJ2-2
abundance: .
d_gene: .
CDR3aa: CATSDTWGVRQDTGELFF
CDR3nt: TGTGCCACCAGTGACACGTGGGGGGTCCGACAGGACACCGGGGAGCTGTTTTTT

v_gene: TRBV9
j_gene: TRBJ1-1
abundance: .
d_gene: .
CDR3aa: CASSVDGRVNTEAFF
CDR3nt: TGTGCCAGCAGCGTAGATGGCAGAGTGAACACTGAAGCTTTCTTT

v_gene: TRBV4-3
j_gene: TRBJ2-3
abundance: .
d_gene: TRBD2
CDR3aa: CASSQRAGGRVDTQYF
CDR3nt: TGCGCCAGCAGCCAACGAGCGGGAGGGAGGGTAGATACGCAGTATTTT

v_gene: TRBV4-2
j_gene: TRBJ1-2
abundance: .
d_gene: .
CDR3aa: CASSREGEHYGYTF
CDR3nt: TGTGCCAGCAGCCGGGAAGGGGAGCACTATGGCTACACCTTC

v_gene: TRBV19
j_gene: TRBJ1-4
abundance: .
d_gene: .
CDR3aa: CASSNQAATNEKLFF
CDR3nt: TGTGCCAGTAGTAATCAAGCAGCAACTAATGAAAAACTGTTTTTT

v_gene: TRBV2
j_gene: TRBJ1-3
abundance: .
d_gene: .
CDR3aa: CASTLGVSGNTIYF
CDR3nt: TGTGCCAGCACCCTAGGGGTCTCTGGAAACACCATATATTTT